The text below deals with one TCR beta chain. In the authors' workflow: Amplification from reference gene primers served as the basis for estimated nucleated cell counts. Data came from immunoSEQ multiplex PCR; TCRdb stores just in-frame clones and leaves some out. That table supplies the V and J calls and clone size; D and trimming were determined from the DNA. This table has approximately 320,000 clones, about nine tenths appearing once. This entry is derived from a study of blood T cell repertoires in COVID-19. Study in general: PBMCs, B-cell-depleted T cells, or T cells provided the cDNA or gDNA that made up the material.

Grouping used clinical history reported by participants in a survey and questionnaire. Donors in Cohort 3 who had recovered were those with two negative PCRs, healthcare professional clearance, or resolution of their symptoms. Germline values: CDR1 MNHEY, CDR2 SVGEGT. With 1 base removed from V and 5 bases from J, the gap between germline ends came to 9 bases. The CDR3 covers 14 residues. The sequence came from a woman between 18 and 29 years old who had recovered from COVID-19. The sequenced sample was PBMCs or T cells enriched from blood (not recorded which). V gene TRBV6-2 or TRBV6-3 combines with J gene TRBJ2-1; D uncertain. CDR3 in amino acids: CASSYFRVHNEQFF. In DNA, the CDR3 is TGTGCCAGCAGTTACTTCCGCGTCCACAATGAGCAGTTCTTC.